These T cell receptor beta chains were read from a single sample in a study of T cells in Graves' hyperthyroidism and ophthalmopathy. Each CDR3 protein is one row after TCRdb ran MiXCR on the multiplex PCR reads. The sample gives hundreds of thousands of distinct CDR3 sequences, less than 25% of which show up once; 34% is in the top ten. Material: blood. The receptors originated from a man aged 30 to 39 with Graves' ophthalmopathy. Both conserved end residues are part of each CDR3. Each record gives: V gene, clone size, J gene, D gene, CDR3 protein, CDR3 DNA. D genes are given only for firm matches. A clone size is listed for some rows: how often the clone was seen (once, few, many), or a class if it is expanded.

>TRBV7-2|many|TRBJ2-7|TRBD2
CASSLGASGPYEQYF
TGTGCCAGCAGCTTAGGAGCTAGCGGTCCCTACGAGCAGTACTTC
>TRBV6-1|NA|TRBJ2-1|NA
CATLAQGGPEQFF
TGTGCCACCTTAGCACAGGGGGGGCCTGAGCAGTTCTTC
>TRBV4-3|NA|TRBJ2-3|NA
CASSQGGLSTDTQYF
TGCGCCAGCAGCCAAGGGGGACTCTCTACCGATACGCAGTATTTT
>TRBV3-1|few|TRBJ2-1|TRBD2
CASCRASGRGNYNEQFF
TGTGCCAGCTGCCGGGCTAGCGGGAGGGGGAACTACAATGAGCAGTTCTTC
>TRBV2|NA|TRBJ2-5|TRBD2
CASSGSGRHEETQYF
TGTGCCAGCAGTGGAAGCGGGAGACATGAAGAGACCCAGTACTTC
>TRBV7-2|many|TRBJ2-5|TRBD2
CASSFGAGGAETQYF
TGTGCCAGCAGCTTCGGAGCGGGAGGAGCAGAGACCCAGTACTTC
>TRBV4-1|NA|TRBJ2-7|NA
CASSPGVGLPRPYEQYF
TGCGCCAGCAGCCCGGGGGTTGGGCTACCACGGCCCTACGAGCAGTACTTC
>TRBV6-1|few|TRBJ1-1|NA
CASSKSGDTEAFF
TGTGCCAGCAGTAAATCTGGGGACACTGAAGCTTTCTTT
>TRBV20-1|NA|TRBJ2-7|NA
CSAREGRTYEQYF
TGCAGTGCTAGAGAGGGCAGGACCTACGAGCAGTACTTC
>TRBV5-5|many|TRBJ2-5|TRBD1
CASSPLGQGARETQYF
TGTGCCAGCAGCCCCTTGGGACAGGGGGCGCGGGAGACCCAGTACTTC
>TRBV12-3/TRBV12-4|many|TRBJ2-1|NA
CASSLGSEFEQFF
TGTGCCAGCAGTTTAGGCTCCGAATTTGAGCAGTTCTTC
>TRBV6-1|few|TRBJ2-1|NA
CASGTTYNEQFF
TGTGCCAGCGGGACAACCTACAATGAGCAGTTCTTC
>TRBV5-1|NA|TRBJ2-1|TRBD2
CASSRAGEEQFF
TGCGCCAGCAGCCGAGCGGGAGAGGAGCAGTTCTTC
>TRBV5-6|few|TRBJ2-1|NA
CAGSLEVDRLNEQFF
TGTGCCGGCAGCTTGGAGGTGGACAGACTAAATGAGCAGTTCTTC
>TRBV29-1|few|TRBJ2-5|NA
CSVAWGLQETQYF
TGCAGCGTTGCGTGGGGCCTCCAAGAGACCCAGTACTTC
>TRBV29-1|few|TRBJ1-2|NA
CSVVGRDGYTF
TGCAGCGTTGTGGGGCGCGATGGCTACACCTTC
>TRBV5-1|NA|TRBJ1-5|NA
CASSLDRAAGNQPQHF
TGTGCCAGCAGCTTAGATCGCGCCGCGGGCAATCAGCCCCAGCATTTT
>TRBV27|few|TRBJ2-5|NA
CASRYEAGQIEQETQYF
TGTGCCAGCAGATACGAGGCGGGACAGATAGAACAAGAGACCCAGTACTTC
>TRBV20-1|NA|TRBJ2-1|TRBD2
CSASGTTYNEQFF
TGCAGTGCTTCCGGGACTACTTACAATGAGCAGTTCTTC
>TRBV9|NA|TRBJ2-7|TRBD1
CASSVTAKGAHVDEQYF
TGTGCCAGCAGCGTAACGGCCAAGGGGGCCCATGTGGACGAGCAGTACTTC
>TRBV28|NA|TRBJ2-1|TRBD1
CASSSLQGASSYNEQFF
TGTGCCAGCAGTTCACTACAGGGGGCAAGCTCCTACAATGAGCAGTTCTTC
>TRBV29-1|NA|TRBJ2-3|NA
CSVVRATDTQYF
TGCAGCGTTGTTAGGGCCACAGATACGCAGTATTTT
>TRBV6-1|NA|TRBJ2-5|NA
CASNALLGRETQYF
TGTGCCAGCAACGCCCTTTTAGGTCGGGAGACCCAGTACTTC
>TRBV11-2|many|TRBJ1-1|NA
CASTITDKRNTEAFF
TGTGCCAGCACCATAACCGACAAGCGCAACACTGAAGCTTTCTTT
>TRBV6-1|NA|TRBJ1-4|NA
CASRQGIGEKLFF
TGTGCCAGCAGGCAAGGGATAGGGGAAAAACTGTTTTTT
>TRBV30|NA|TRBJ1-3|NA
CAWSVLTVGNTIYF
TGTGCCTGGAGTGTACTAACGGTTGGAAACACCATATATTTT
>TRBV6-1|many|TRBJ2-5|NA
CASSEANSGGTQYF
TGTGCCAGCAGTGAAGCGAACAGCGGAGGGACCCAGTACTTC
>TRBV28|few|TRBJ2-1|TRBD2
CASSSDRGTSGSYNEQFF
TGTGCCAGCAGTTCCGACAGGGGGACTAGCGGCTCCTACAATGAGCAGTTCTTC
>TRBV4-1|few|TRBJ2-7|NA
CASSQEVGFGPYEQYF
TGCGCCAGCAGCCAAGAGGTCGGGTTCGGCCCTTACGAGCAGTACTTC
>TRBV9|NA|TRBJ2-5|TRBD1
CASSLQTGGAETQYF
TGTGCCAGCAGCTTACAAACAGGGGGCGCGGAGACCCAGTACTTC
>TRBV28|many|TRBJ2-1|TRBD2
CASSSGLAGSSYNEQFF
TGTGCCAGCAGTTCCGGACTAGCGGGGAGCTCCTACAATGAGCAGTTCTTC
>TRBV11-3|once|TRBJ2-6|TRBD1
CASSKQGPESGANVLTF
TGTGCCAGCAGCAAACAGGGGCCAGAATCTGGGGCCAACGTCCTGACTTTC